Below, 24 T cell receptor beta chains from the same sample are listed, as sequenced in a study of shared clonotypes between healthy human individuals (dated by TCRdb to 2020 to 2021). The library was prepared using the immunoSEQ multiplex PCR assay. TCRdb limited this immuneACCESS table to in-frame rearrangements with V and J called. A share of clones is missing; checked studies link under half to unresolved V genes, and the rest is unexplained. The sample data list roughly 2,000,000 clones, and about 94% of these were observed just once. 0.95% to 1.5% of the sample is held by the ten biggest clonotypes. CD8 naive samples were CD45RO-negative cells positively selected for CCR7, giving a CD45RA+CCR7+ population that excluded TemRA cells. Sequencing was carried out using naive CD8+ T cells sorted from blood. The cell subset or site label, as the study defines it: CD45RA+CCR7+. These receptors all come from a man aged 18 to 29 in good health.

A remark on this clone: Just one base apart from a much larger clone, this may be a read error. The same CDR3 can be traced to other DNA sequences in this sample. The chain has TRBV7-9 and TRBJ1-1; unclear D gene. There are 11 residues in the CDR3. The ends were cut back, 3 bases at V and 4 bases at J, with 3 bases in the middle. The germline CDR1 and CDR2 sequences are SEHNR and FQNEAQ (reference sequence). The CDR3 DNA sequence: TGTGCCAGCAGCTTTGGCACTGAAGCTTTCTTT. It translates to CASSFGTEAFF.

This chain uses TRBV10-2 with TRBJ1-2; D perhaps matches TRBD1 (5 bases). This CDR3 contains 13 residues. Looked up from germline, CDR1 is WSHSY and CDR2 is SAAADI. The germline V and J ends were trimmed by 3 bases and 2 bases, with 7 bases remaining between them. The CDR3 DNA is TGCGCCAGCAGTGATTGGGGGAACTATGGCTACACCTTC. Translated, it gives CASSDWGNYGYTF.

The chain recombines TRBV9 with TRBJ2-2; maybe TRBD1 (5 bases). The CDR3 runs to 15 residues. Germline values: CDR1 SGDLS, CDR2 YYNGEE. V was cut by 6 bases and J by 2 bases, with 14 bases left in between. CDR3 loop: CASNSAQGNTGELFF. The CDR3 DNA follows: TGTGCCAGCAATTCAGCTCAGGGTAACACCGGGGAGCTGTTTTTT.

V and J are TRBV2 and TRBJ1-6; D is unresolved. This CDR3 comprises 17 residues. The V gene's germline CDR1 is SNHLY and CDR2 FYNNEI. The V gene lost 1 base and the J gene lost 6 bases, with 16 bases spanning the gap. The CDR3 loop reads CASSEVGGGQSNSPLHF. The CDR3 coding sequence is TGTGCCAGCAGTGAAGTTGGTGGCGGGCAGTCTAATTCACCCCTCCACTTT.

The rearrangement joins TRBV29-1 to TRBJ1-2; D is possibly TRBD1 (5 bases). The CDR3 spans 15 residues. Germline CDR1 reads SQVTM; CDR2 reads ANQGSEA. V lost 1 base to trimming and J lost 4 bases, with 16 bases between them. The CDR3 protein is CSVEVWDGGGYGYTF. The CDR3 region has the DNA TGCAGCGTTGAAGTGTGGGACGGGGGGGGCTATGGCTACACCTTC.

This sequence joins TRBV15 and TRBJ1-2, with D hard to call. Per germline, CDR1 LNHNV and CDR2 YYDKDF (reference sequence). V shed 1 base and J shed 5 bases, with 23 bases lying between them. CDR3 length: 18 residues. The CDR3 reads CATSRGTVPLGDYYGYTF. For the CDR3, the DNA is TGTGCCACCAGCAGAGGCACAGTGCCTTTGGGAGACTATTATGGCTACACCTTC.

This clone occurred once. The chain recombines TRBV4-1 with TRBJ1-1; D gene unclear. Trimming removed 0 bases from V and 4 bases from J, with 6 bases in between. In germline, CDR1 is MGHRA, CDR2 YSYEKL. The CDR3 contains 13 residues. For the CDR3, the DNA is TGCGCCAGCAGCCAAGAAGGGAGCACTGAAGCTTTCTTT. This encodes CASSQEGSTEAFF.

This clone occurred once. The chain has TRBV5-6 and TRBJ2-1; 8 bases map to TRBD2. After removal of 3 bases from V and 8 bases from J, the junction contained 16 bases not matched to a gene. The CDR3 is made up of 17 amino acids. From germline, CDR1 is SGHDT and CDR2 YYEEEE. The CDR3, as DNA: TGTGCCAGCAGCTCCCTCTTAGCGGGAATCGTTATCCATGAGCAGTTCTTC. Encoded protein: CASSSLLAGIVIHEQFF.

Here the CDR3 reads CASSRVGDLGYEQYF. As DNA, the CDR3 is TGTGCCAGCAGCCGTGTTGGGGATCTCGGGTACGAGCAGTACTTC. The chain recombines TRBV13 with TRBJ2-7; D unclear. Germline V CDR1 and CDR2: PRHDT, FYEKMQ (reference sequence). The V end was cut by 5 bases, the J end by 4 bases, with 18 bases between. The CDR3 spans 15 residues.

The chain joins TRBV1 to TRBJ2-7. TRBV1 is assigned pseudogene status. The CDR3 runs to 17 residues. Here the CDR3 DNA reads TGCACCAGCAGCCAAGGATGGAGCTCCGGGGCGGGTTACGAGCAGTACTTC. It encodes CTSSQGWSSGAGYEQYF.

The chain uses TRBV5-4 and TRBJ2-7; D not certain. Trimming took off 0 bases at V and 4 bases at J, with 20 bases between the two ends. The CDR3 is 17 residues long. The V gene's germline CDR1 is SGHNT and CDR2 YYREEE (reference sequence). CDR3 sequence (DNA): TGTGCCAGCAGCTTGGCATACGAAGAGACCCTCCCGTACGAGCAGTACTTC. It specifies CASSLAYEETLPYEQYF.

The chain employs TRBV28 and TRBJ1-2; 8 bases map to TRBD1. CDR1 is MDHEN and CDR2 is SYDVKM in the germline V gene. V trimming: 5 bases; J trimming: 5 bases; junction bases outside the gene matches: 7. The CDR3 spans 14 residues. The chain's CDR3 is CASSPQGALYGYTF. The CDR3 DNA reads TGTGCCAGCAGTCCTCAGGGGGCCCTGTATGGCTACACCTTC.

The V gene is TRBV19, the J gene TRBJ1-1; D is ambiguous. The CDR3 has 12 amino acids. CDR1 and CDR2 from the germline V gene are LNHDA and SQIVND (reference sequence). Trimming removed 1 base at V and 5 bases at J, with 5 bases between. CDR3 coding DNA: TGTGCCAGTAGTATAGGAAAAACTGAAGCTTTCTTT. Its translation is CASSIGKTEAFF.

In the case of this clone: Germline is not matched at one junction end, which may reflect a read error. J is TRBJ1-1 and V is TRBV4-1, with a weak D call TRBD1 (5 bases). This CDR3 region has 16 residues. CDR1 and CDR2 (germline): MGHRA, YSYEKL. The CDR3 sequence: CASSKEAGLMNTEAFF. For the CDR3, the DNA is TGCGCCAGCAGCAAAGAAGCGGGACTCATGAACACTGAAGCTTTCTTT.

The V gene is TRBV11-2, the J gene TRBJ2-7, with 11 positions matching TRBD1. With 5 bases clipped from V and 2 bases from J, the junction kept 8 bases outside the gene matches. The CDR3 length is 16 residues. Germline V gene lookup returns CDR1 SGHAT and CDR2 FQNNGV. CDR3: CASSRPGTGGPYEQYF. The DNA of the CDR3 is TGTGCCAGCAGCCGTCCCGGGACAGGGGGGCCCTACGAGCAGTACTTC.

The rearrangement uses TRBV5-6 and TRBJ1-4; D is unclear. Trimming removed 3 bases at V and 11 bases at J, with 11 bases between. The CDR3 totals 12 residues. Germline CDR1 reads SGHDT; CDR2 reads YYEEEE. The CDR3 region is CASSSTAGKLFF. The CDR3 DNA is TGTGCCAGCAGCTCGACGGCGGGGAAACTGTTTTTT. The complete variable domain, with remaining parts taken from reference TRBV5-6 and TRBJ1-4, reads DAGVTQSPTHLIKTRGQQVTLRCSPKSGHDTVSWYQQALGQGPQFIFQYYEEEERQRGNFPDRFSGHQFPNYSSELNVNALLLGDSALYLCASSSTAGKLFFGSGTQLSVL.

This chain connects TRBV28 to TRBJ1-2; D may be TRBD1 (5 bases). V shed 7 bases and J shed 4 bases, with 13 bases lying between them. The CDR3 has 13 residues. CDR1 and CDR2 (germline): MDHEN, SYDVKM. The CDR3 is CASIPGEGYGYTF. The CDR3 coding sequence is TGTGCCAGCATCCCGGGGGAGGGCTATGGCTACACCTTC.

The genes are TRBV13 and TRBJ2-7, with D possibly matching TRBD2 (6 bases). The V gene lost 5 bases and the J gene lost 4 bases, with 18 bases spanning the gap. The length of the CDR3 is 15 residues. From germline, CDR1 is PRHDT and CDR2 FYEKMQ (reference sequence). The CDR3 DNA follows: TGTGCCAGCAGCCCTCCCTCCGGGAGCTTTTACGAGCAGTACTTC. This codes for CASSPPSGSFYEQYF. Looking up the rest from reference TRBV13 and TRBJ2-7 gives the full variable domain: AAGVIQSPRHLIKEKRETATLKCYPIPRHDTVYWYQQGPGQDPQFLISFYEKMQSDKGSIPDRFSAQQFSDYHSELNMSSLELGDSALYFCASSPPSGSFYEQYFGPGTRLTVT.

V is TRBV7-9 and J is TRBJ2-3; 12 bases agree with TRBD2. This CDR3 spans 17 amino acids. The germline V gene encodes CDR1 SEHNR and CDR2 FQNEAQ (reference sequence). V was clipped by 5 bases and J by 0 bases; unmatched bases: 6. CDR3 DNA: TGTGCCAGCAGCGATATGACTAGCGGGGGTAGCACAGATACGCAGTATTTT. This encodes CASSDMTSGGSTDTQYF.

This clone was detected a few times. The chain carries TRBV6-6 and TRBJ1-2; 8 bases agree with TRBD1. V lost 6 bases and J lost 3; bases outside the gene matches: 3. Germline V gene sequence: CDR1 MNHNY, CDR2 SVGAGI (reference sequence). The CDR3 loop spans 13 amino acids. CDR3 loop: CASRAGGDYGYTF. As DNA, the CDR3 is TGTGCCAGCAGGGCAGGGGGCGACTATGGCTACACCTTC.

For the CDR3, the DNA is TGTGCCAGCAGTGCCTGGATAGGGGAGGGCCTCACAGATACGCAGTATTTT. It encodes CASSAWIGEGLTDTQYF. V usage is TRBV6-1 and J usage is TRBJ2-3; 7 bases fit TRBD2. The J segment lost 2 bases and the V segment lost 4 bases, leaving 12 bases of the junction unmatched. CDR3 length equals 17 residues. Germline CDR1 MNHNS, CDR2 SASEGT.

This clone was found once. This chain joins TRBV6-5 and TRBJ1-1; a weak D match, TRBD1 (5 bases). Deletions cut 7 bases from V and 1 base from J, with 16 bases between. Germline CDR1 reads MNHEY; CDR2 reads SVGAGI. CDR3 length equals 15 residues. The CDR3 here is CASTPNVGGNTEAFF. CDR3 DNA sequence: TGTGCCAGCACCCCTAACGTGGGGGGGAACACTGAAGCTTTCTTT.

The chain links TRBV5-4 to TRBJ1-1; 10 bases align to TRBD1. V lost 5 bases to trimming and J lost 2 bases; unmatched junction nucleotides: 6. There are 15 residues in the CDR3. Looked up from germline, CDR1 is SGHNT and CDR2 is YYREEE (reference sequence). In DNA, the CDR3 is TGTGCCAGCAGTTACGGGACAGGGGCAAACACTGAAGCTTTCTTT. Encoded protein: CASSYGTGANTEAFF.

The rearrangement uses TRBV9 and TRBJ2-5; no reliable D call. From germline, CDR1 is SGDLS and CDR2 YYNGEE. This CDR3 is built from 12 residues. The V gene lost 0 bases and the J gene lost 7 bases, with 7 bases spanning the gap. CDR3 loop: CASSVDEGTQYF. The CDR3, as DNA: TGTGCCAGCAGCGTAGATGAAGGGACCCAGTACTTC.